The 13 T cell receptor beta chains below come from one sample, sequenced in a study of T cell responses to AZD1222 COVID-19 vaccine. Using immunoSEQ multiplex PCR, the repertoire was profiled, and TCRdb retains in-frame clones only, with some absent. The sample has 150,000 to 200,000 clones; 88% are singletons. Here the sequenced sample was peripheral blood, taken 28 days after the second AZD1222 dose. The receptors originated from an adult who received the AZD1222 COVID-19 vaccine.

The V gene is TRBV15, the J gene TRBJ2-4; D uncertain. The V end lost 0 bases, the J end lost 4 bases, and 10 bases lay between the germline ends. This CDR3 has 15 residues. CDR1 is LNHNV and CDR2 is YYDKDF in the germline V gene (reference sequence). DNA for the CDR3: TGTGCCACCAGCAGAGATCGAAGTCAGAAAAACATTCAGTACTTC. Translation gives CATSRDRSQKNIQYF.

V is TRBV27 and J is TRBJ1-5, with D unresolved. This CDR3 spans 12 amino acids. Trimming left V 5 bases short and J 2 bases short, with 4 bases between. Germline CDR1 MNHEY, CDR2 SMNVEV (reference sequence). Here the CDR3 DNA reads TGTGCCAGCAGTAGTGGCAATCAGCCCCAGCATTTT. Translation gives CASSSGNQPQHF.

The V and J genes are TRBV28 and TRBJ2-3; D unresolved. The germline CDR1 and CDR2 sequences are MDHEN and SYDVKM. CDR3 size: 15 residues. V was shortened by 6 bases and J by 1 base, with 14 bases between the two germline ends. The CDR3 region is CASSPAAGRTDTQYF. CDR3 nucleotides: TGTGCCAGCAGCCCGGCAGCAGGACGCACAGATACGCAGTATTTT.

The CDR3 here is CATSLGYNEQFF. The CDR3 DNA reads TGTGCCACCAGCCTCGGGTACAATGAGCAGTTCTTC. This rearrangement joins TRBV15 to TRBJ2-1; D is unclear. Germline values: CDR1 LNHNV, CDR2 YYDKDF (reference sequence). V was trimmed by 5 bases and J by 4 bases, leaving 6 bases between them. The CDR3 covers 12 residues.

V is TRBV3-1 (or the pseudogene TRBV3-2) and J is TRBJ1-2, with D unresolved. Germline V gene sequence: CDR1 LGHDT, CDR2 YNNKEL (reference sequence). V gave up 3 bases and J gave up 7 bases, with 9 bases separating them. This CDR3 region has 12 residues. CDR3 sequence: CASSQGKGGYTF. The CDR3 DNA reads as TGTGCCAGCAGCCAGGGCAAGGGTGGCTACACCTTC.

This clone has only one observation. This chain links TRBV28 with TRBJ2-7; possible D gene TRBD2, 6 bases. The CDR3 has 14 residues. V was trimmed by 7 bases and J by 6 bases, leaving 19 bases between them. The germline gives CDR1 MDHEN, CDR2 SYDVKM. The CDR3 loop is CASTPGGEHREQYF. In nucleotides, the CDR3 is TGTGCCAGCACCCCCGGCGGGGAGCACCGCGAGCAGTACTTC.

This CDR3 is CASSQEREGQRETQYF. CDR3 DNA sequence: TGCGCCAGCAGCCAAGAGAGGGAGGGTCAAAGAGAGACCCAGTACTTC. The V call is TRBV4-1, the J call TRBJ2-5, with 7 bases that match TRBD2. The CDR3 has 16 residues. Germline-derived CDR1 and CDR2 are MGHRA and YSYEKL. The V and J ends lost 0 bases and 4 bases, in that order; junction bases with no gene match: 8.

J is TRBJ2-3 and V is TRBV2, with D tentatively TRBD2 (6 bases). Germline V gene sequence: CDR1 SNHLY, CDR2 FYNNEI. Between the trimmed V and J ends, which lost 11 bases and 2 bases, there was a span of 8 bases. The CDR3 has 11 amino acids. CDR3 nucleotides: TGTGCCGCGGGGACCACAGATACGCAGTATTTT. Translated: CAAGTTDTQYF. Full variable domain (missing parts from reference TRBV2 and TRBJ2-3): EPEVTQTPSHQVTQMGQEVILRCVPISNHLYFYWYRQILGQKVEFLVSFYNNEISEKSEIFDDQFSVERPDGSNFTLKIRSTKLEDSAMYFCAAGTTDTQYFGPGTRLTVL.

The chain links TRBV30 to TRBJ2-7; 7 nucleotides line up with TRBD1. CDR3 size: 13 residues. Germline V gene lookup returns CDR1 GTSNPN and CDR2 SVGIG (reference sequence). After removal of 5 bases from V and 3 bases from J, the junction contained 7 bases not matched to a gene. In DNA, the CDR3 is TGTGCCTGGCATCCGGGACAGAGCTACGAGCAGTACTTC. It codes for CAWHPGQSYEQYF.

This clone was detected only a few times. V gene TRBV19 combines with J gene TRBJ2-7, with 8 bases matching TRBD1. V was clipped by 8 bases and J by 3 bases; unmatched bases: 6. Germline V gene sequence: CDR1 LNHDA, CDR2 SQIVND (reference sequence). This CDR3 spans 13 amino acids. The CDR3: CASGRTGIYEQYF. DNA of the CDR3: TGTGCCAGTGGCAGGACAGGGATCTACGAGCAGTACTTC.

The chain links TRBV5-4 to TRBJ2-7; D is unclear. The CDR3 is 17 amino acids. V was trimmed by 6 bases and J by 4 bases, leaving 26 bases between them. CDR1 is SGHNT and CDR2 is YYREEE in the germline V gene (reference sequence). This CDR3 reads CASNDKVSSVRVYEQYF. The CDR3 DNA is TGTGCCAGCAACGACAAGGTATCCTCCGTTCGAGTATACGAGCAGTACTTC.

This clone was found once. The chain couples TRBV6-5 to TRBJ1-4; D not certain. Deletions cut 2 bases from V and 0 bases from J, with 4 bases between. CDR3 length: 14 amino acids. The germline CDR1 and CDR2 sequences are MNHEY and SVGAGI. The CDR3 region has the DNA TGTGCCAGCAGTTACACTGCAACTAATGAAAAACTGTTTTTT. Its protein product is CASSYTATNEKLFF.

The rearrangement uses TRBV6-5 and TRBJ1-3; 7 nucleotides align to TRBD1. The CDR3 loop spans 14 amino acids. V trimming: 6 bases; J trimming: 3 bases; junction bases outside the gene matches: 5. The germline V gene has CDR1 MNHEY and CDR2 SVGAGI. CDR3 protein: CASSRGQVGNTIYF. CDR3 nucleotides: TGTGCCAGCAGCCGAGGACAGGTTGGAAACACCATATATTTT.